This T cell receptor beta chain stems from a study of shared clonotypes between healthy human individuals. Trimming took 4 bases from V and 2 from J; bases not matched to a gene: 2. Germline lookup yields CDR1 SGHNT and CDR2 YYREEE (reference sequence). The CDR3 is 13 residues long. TCRdb's copy holds only in-frame clones and misses some; the assay was immunoSEQ multiplex PCR. The top ten clones hold roughly 1.2% of a sample with 1.6 million or so clones, approximately 96% of them seen once. V and J are TRBV5-4 and TRBJ2-7; TRBD2 matches at 8 bases. Material: naive CD4+ T cells sorted from blood. Subset indicated: CD45RA+ positively selected. This TCR was sampled from a man aged 30-40 years in good health. In nucleotides, the CDR3 is TGTGCCAGCAGCACGGGGGGGGCCTACGAGCAGTACTTC. It is translated as CASSTGGAYEQYF.